Listed below are T cell receptor beta chains from one sample, sequenced in a study of control samples from healthy donors and cancer patients. The method was immunoSEQ multiplex PCR; TCRdb's version includes in-frame clones alone and lacks a portion of them. The sample lists approximately 150,000 clones; roughly 95% were seen once. The specimen sequenced was blood. These receptors originate from a woman under 40 in good health. Both conserved end residues are trimmed from each CDR3. Each record gives: CDR3 protein, V gene, D gene, J gene. A D gene is named only where the DNA matches it firmly.

CDR3: ASSEGHRAYEAF; V: TRBV6-1; D: NA; J: TRBJ1-1
CDR3: ASGFGGSSYNEQF; V: TRBV28; D: NA; J: TRBJ2-1
CDR3: ASSLWLRQGSTGELF; V: TRBV5-6; D: TRBD1; J: TRBJ2-2
CDR3: ASSLWGLYTGELF; V: TRBV19; D: NA; J: TRBJ2-2
CDR3: ASSFGMGASSYNSPLH; V: TRBV11-2; D: NA; J: TRBJ1-6
CDR3: ASRPGTITDTQY; V: TRBV5-1; D: TRBD2; J: TRBJ2-3
CDR3: ASSVQQGYNEQF; V: TRBV25-1; D: TRBD1; J: TRBJ2-1
CDR3: ASSLFAGSSYEQY; V: TRBV28; D: NA; J: TRBJ2-7
CDR3: ASSLAGTEQETQY; V: TRBV5-1; D: NA; J: TRBJ2-5
CDR3: ASSLLGGGAYEQY; V: TRBV28; D: TRBD2; J: TRBJ2-7
CDR3: ASSSGQPKAF; V: TRBV7-9; D: NA; J: TRBJ1-1
CDR3: ASSFSRGRAYNEQF; V: TRBV28; D: NA; J: TRBJ2-1
CDR3: ASSGRTSGAGNEQF; V: TRBV2; D: TRBD2; J: TRBJ2-1
CDR3: ASSLQGARTDTQY; V: TRBV10-2; D: TRBD1; J: TRBJ2-3
CDR3: ASRDSRSSYNSPLH; V: TRBV7-9; D: NA; J: TRBJ1-6
CDR3: ASSPGTGGRQPQH; V: TRBV11-2; D: TRBD1; J: TRBJ1-5
CDR3: ASSLVGSLREIRDTQY; V: TRBV5-1; D: TRBD2; J: TRBJ2-3
CDR3: ASSLNGLKETQY; V: TRBV7-9; D: NA; J: TRBJ2-5
CDR3: ATHDRGPPAF; V: TRBV2; D: TRBD1; J: TRBJ1-1
CDR3: ASSLTTLGSYGYT; V: TRBV27; D: NA; J: TRBJ1-2
CDR3: ASSITTSGSPREQF; V: TRBV19; D: TRBD2; J: TRBJ2-1
CDR3: ASSHWGGTQY; V: TRBV11-2; D: NA; J: TRBJ2-3
CDR3: ASSQELGSIRDTQY; V: TRBV3-1/TRBV3-2; D: NA; J: TRBJ2-3
CDR3: ASSLLAGGSEQF; V: TRBV27; D: TRBD2; J: TRBJ2-1
CDR3: ASSSRAVVQPQH; V: TRBV2; D: NA; J: TRBJ1-5
CDR3: ASSEAWRGEQY; V: TRBV6-1; D: NA; J: TRBJ2-7
CDR3: ASSPSGASNQPQH; V: TRBV6-5; D: NA; J: TRBJ1-5
CDR3: ASSESTGVTGELF; V: TRBV10-2; D: NA; J: TRBJ2-2
CDR3: ASSASPGWEQY; V: TRBV9; D: NA; J: TRBJ2-7
CDR3: ASSLDRGYGYT; V: TRBV7-9; D: NA; J: TRBJ1-2
CDR3: ASSHGTAVETQY; V: TRBV3-1/TRBV3-2; D: TRBD1; J: TRBJ2-5
CDR3: ASSLAGTGNVLT; V: TRBV2; D: TRBD1; J: TRBJ2-6
CDR3: ASSPGRRQRGYT; V: TRBV18; D: NA; J: TRBJ1-2
CDR3: SVDGTVYGYT; V: TRBV29-1; D: TRBD1; J: TRBJ1-2
CDR3: ASSVGGVYNEQF; V: TRBV9; D: TRBD2; J: TRBJ2-1
CDR3: ASEQGDNYYEQF; V: TRBV9; D: NA; J: TRBJ2-1
CDR3: ASTESQGARLNYEQY; V: TRBV28; D: NA; J: TRBJ2-7
CDR3: ASSPDSLNQPQH; V: TRBV18; D: NA; J: TRBJ1-5
CDR3: ASSYLPESYLPLH; V: TRBV5-1; D: NA; J: TRBJ1-6